There are many counts of the clone carrying this T cell receptor (beta chain). This sample was included in a study of CDR3 diversity in severe acne. TCRdb analysed the PCR reads with MiXCR anew, one entry per CDR3 protein. The repertoire holds around 91,000 distinct CDR3 sequences, with 45% to 60% as singletons. This CDR3 has 15 amino acids. J was trimmed by 3 bases and V by 2 bases; bases with no gene match: 3. The sequenced sample consisted of blood. The chain recombines TRBV12-3 or TRBV12-4 with TRBJ2-1, with TRBD2 identical over 8 bases. The origin of this receptor is a male donor in good health, without acne. The CDR3, as DNA: TGTGCCAGCAGTTTAAAACTAGCGGACTACAATGAGCAGTTCTTC. Protein: CASSLKLADYNEQFF.